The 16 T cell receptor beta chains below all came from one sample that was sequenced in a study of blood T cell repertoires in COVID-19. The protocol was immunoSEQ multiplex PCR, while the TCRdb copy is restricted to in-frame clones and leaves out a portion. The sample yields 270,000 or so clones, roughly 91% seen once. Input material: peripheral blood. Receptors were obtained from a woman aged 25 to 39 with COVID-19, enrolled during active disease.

The CDR3 sequence is CSASYRTPRKTQYF. The CDR3 DNA sequence: TGCAGTGCTAGTTATAGGACTCCAAGGAAGACCCAGTACTTC. V usage is TRBV20-1 and J usage is TRBJ2-5; maybe TRBD2 (5 bases). The ends were cut back, 3 bases at V and 6 bases at J, with 17 bases in the middle. Germline loops: CDR1 DFQATT, CDR2 SNEGSKA (reference sequence). The CDR3 has 14 amino acids.

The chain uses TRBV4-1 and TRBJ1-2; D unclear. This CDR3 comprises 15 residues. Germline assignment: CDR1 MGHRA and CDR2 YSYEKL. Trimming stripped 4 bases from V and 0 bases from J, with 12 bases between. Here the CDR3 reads CASSRETLANYGYTF. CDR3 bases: TGCGCCAGCAGCCGAGAAACTTTAGCTAACTATGGCTACACCTTC.

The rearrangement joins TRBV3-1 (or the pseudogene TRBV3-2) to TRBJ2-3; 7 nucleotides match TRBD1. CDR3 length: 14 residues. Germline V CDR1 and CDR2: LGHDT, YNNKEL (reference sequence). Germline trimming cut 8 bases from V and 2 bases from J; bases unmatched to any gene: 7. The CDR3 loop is CASGLTGLTDTQYF. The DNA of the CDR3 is TGTGCCAGCGGACTGACAGGGCTCACAGATACGCAGTATTTT.

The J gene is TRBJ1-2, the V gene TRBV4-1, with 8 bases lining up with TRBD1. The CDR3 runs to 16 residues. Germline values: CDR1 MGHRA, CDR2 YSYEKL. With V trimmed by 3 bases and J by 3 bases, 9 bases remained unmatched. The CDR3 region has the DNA TGCGCCAGCAGCCACCTTGGACCGACAGGGGACTATGGCTACACCTTC. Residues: CASSHLGPTGDYGYTF.

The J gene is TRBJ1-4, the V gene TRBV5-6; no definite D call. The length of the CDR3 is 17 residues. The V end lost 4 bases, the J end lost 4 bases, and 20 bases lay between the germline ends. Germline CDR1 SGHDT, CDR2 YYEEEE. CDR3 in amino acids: CASSPREARALNEKLFF. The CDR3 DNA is TGTGCCAGCAGCCCTAGGGAGGCCCGGGCCCTTAATGAAAAACTGTTTTTT.

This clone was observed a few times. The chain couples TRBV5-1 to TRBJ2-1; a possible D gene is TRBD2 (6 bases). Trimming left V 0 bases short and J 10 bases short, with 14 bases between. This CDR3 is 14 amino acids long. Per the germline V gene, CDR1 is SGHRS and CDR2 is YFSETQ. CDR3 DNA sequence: TGCGCCAGCAGCTTGGTCTCAGGGAGCGGGGAGCAGTTCTTC. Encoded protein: CASSLVSGSGEQFF.

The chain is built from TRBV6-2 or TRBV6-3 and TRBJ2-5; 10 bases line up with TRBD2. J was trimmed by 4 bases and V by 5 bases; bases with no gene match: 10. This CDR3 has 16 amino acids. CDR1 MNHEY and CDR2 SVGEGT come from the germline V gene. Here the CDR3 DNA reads TGTGCCAGCAGTCCCGGACTAGCGGTGAGGTCAGAGACCCAGTACTTC. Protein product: CASSPGLAVRSETQYF.

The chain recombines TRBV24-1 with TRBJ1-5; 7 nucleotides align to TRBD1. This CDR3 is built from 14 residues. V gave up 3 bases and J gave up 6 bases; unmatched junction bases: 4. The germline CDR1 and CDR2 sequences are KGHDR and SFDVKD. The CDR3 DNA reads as TGTGCCACCAGTGATCCCAACAGGGGTCAGCCCCAGCATTTT. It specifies CATSDPNRGQPQHF.

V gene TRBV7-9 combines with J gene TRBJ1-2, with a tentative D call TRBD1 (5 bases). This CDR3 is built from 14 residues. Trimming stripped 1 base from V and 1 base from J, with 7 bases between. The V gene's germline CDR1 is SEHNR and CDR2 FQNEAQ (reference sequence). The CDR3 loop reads CASSLVTVNYGYTF. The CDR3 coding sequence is TGTGCCAGCAGCTTAGTGACAGTTAACTATGGCTACACCTTC.

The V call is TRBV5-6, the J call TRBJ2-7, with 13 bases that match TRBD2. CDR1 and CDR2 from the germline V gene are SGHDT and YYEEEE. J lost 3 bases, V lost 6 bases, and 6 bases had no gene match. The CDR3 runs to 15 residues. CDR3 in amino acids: CASKSTSGGYYEQYF. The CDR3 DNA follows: TGTGCCAGCAAATCGACTAGCGGGGGGTACTACGAGCAGTACTTC.

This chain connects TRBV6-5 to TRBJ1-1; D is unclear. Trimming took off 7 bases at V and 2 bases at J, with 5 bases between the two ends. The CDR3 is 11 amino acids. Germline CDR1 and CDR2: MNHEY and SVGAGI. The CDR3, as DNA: TGTGCCAGCACGGGTAACACTGAAGCTTTCTTT. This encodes CASTGNTEAFF.

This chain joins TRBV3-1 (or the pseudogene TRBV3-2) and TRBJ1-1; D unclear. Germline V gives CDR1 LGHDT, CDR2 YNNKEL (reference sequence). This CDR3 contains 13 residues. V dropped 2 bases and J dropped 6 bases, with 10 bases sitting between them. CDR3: CASSQMPRAEAFF. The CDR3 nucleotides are TGTGCCAGCAGCCAAATGCCCCGGGCTGAAGCTTTCTTT.

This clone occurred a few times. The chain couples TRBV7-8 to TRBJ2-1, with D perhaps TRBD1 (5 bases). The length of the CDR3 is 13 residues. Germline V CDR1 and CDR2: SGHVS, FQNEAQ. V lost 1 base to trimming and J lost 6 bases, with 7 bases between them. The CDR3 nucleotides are TGTGCCAGCAGCTTAGACAGGATCAATGAGCAGTTCTTC. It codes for CASSLDRINEQFF.

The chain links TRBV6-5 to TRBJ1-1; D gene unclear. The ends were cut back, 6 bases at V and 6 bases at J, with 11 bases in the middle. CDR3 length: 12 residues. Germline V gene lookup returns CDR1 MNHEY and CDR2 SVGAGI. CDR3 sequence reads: CASRSRRPEAFF. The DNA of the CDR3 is TGTGCCAGCAGATCTAGACGGCCTGAAGCTTTCTTT.

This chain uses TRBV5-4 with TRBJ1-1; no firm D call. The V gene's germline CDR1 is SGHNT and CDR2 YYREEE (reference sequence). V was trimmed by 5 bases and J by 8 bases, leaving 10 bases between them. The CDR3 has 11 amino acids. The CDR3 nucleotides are TGTGCCAGCAGTAGGAGTGGGGAAGCTTTCTTT. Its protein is CASSRSGEAFF. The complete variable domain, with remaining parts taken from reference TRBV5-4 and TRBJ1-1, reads ETGVTQSPTHLIKTRGQQVTLRCSSQSGHNTVSWYQQALGQGPQFIFQYYREEENGRGNFPPRFSGLQFPNYSSELNVNALELDDSALYLCASSRSGEAFFGQGTRLTVV.

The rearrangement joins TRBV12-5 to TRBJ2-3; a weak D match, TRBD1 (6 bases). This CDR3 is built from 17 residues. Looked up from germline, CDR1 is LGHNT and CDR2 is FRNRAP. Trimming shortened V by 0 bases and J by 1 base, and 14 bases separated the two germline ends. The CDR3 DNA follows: TGTGCTAGTGGTTTGGTGGGGACACCGCCTGGCACAGATACGCAGTATTTT. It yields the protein CASGLVGTPPGTDTQYF.